Following are 15 T cell receptor beta chains from one sample sequenced in a study of T cell clusters in autoimmune cytopenias. About 37,500 genome equivalents of blood DNA were amplified for TRB. TRB was amplified by touch-down multiplex PCR, primer pools A and B combined. TCRdb reworked the multiplex PCR reads into one entry per CDR3 protein, no DNA. The ten most abundant clones cover 9.5% to 10% of a sample with fewer than 8,500 distinct CDR3 sequences. This sample also appeared in a second study, on T cell repertoires in aging, cancer and after chemotherapy.

Sequencing was performed on peripheral blood. These receptors all stem from a human donor in good health.

This clonotype is classed as medium-sized by frequency. The V call is TRBV29-1, the J call TRBJ2-7; TCRdb lists TRBD1, though no DNA is available to test this call. Per the germline V gene, CDR1 is SQVTM and CDR2 is ANQGSEA. This CDR3 is 15 amino acids long. CDR3 loop: CSVGRRQGIPGEQYF.

By frequency, this clonotype registers medium-sized. This chain uses TRBV29-1 with TRBJ1-1; TCRdb's D gene call, TRBD1, goes unchecked for lack of DNA. This CDR3 is 14 amino acids long. Germline CDR1 SQVTM, CDR2 ANQGSEA. The CDR3 spells CSVEWTGRNTEAFF. The full variable domain, with the rest looked up from reference TRBV29-1 and TRBJ1-1, is SAVISQKPSRDICQRGTSLTIQCQVDSQVTMMFWYRQQPGQSLTLIATANQGSEATYESGFVIDKFPISRPNLTFSTLTVSNMSPEDSSIYLCSVEWTGRNTEAFFGQGTRLTVV.

The V gene is TRBV12-3 or TRBV12-4, the J gene TRBJ1-3; TCRdb outputs TRBD1, but without DNA this stays unchecked. This CDR3 region has 13 residues. This chain's CDR3 is CASSFTGRNTIYF.

V usage is TRBV5-6 and J usage is TRBJ2-1; TCRdb lists TRBD2, though no DNA is available to test this call. The CDR3 runs 17 residues. Germline CDR1 SGHDT, CDR2 YYEEEE. The CDR3 sequence: CASSLGTSGGAGNEQFF.

The V gene is TRBV30, the J gene TRBJ1-4; without DNA, the TCRdb call of TRBD1 cannot be checked. CDR3 size: 16 residues. Germline V gene lookup returns CDR1 GTSNPN and CDR2 SVGIG (reference sequence). The CDR3 sequence: CAWLDRGPATNEKLFF.

V gene TRBV5-6 combines with J gene TRBJ2-7; TCRdb's assignment of TRBD1 cannot be checked, as there is no DNA. CDR3 length: 15 residues. Germline V CDR1 and CDR2: SGHDT, YYEEEE. The CDR3 loop reads CASSPLDRISYEQYF. Full variable domain (missing parts from reference TRBV5-6 and TRBJ2-7): DAGVTQSPTHLIKTRGQQVTLRCSPKSGHDTVSWYQQALGQGPQFIFQYYEEEERQRGNFPDRFSGHQFPNYSSELNVNALLLGDSALYLCASSPLDRISYEQYFGPGTRLTVT.

The chain recombines TRBV7-9 with TRBJ2-2; TCRdb calls TRBD1, which cannot be checked without DNA. CDR3 length: 12 residues. The germline V gene has CDR1 SEHNR and CDR2 FQNEAQ (reference sequence). The CDR3 is CASRMGAGELFF.

This clonotype shows up as medium-sized (0.01 to 0.1%) by frequency. The chain joins TRBV6-5 to TRBJ2-2; TCRdb names TRBD1, which stays unverified in the absence of DNA. The CDR3 contains 13 residues. Germline CDR1 reads MNHEY; CDR2 reads SVGAGI. CDR3 amino acids: CATRRGRTGELFF.

V is TRBV7-6 and J is TRBJ2-5; TCRdb returns TRBD2, unconfirmable since there is no DNA. Germline V gene lookup returns CDR1 SGHVS and CDR2 FNYEAQ. The CDR3 has 17 residues. CDR3 protein: CASSLALSSGGGETQYF.

The CDR3 sequence: CASSFKPGTEAFF. This rearrangement joins TRBV5-1 to TRBJ1-1; TCRdb reports TRBD1, a call that lacks DNA to check it against. The CDR3 is made up of 13 amino acids. Germline V gene sequence: CDR1 SGHRS, CDR2 YFSETQ.

This clonotype shows up as medium-sized by frequency. This chain links TRBV19 with TRBJ2-1. Germline-derived CDR1 and CDR2 are LNHDA and SQIVND (reference sequence). The CDR3 is made up of 13 amino acids. This CDR3 is CASSIDPYNEQFF.

The rearrangement uses TRBV19 and TRBJ1-1. CDR1 and CDR2 (germline): LNHDA, SQIVND (reference sequence). The CDR3 is 14 amino acids. The CDR3 loop is CASSIPGLNTEAFF.

Considering frequency, this clonotype is medium-sized (0.01 to 0.1%). V gene TRBV29-1 combines with J gene TRBJ1-1; TCRdb returns TRBD1, unconfirmable since there is no DNA. CDR1 SQVTM and CDR2 ANQGSEA come from the germline V gene. The CDR3 has 14 amino acids. This chain's CDR3 is CSVDPGQGNTEAFF.

Considering frequency, this clonotype is medium-sized. The CDR3 loop is CATSRDRGDQPQHF. V is TRBV15 and J is TRBJ1-5. The germline V gene encodes CDR1 LNHNV and CDR2 YYDKDF (reference sequence). CDR3 size: 14 residues.

By frequency, this clonotype registers medium-sized. Here the CDR3 reads CSVVAGGFDGANVLTF. The chain links TRBV29-1 to TRBJ2-6; TCRdb's D gene call, TRBD2, goes unchecked for lack of DNA. This CDR3 comprises 16 residues. Germline assignment: CDR1 SQVTM and CDR2 ANQGSEA.